A selection of T cell receptor beta chains follows, all from one sample in a study of T cells in Graves' hyperthyroidism and ophthalmopathy. TCRdb redid the calling of the multiplex PCR reads with MiXCR, one entry per CDR3 protein. The profile shows about 640,000 distinct CDR3 sequences, under 25% of them singletons. Source material: blood. The receptor set was obtained from a young man with Graves' ophthalmopathy. Both conserved end residues are part of each CDR3. The order of the fields is clone size, J gene, CDR3 length, V gene, D gene, CDR3 protein, CDR3 DNA. A D gene is named only where the DNA matches it firmly. Only part of the rows carry a size: once, few, many, or a class if the clone is expanded.

few,TRBJ2-3,13,TRBV29-1,.,CSVEGGAADTQYF,TGCAGCGTTGAAGGGGGGGCCGCAGATACGCAGTATTTT
.,TRBJ2-5,15,TRBV7-9,TRBD2,CASSPSTREVETQYF,TGTGCCAGCAGCCCCTCCACGCGGGAGGTAGAGACCCAGTACTTC
.,TRBJ2-7,15,TRBV27,TRBD2,CASSPRGSSYNEQYF,TGTGCCAGCAGTCCGCGGGGGAGCTCCTACAATGAGCAGTACTTC
.,TRBJ2-3,16,TRBV5-1,.,CASSLRNRVGADTQYF,TGCGCCAGCAGCTTGCGGAACAGGGTTGGCGCAGATACGCAGTATTTT
many,TRBJ2-7,18,TRBV20-1,TRBD2,CSARPAVYSGRTTYEQYF,TGCAGTGCTAGACCCGCGGTATATAGCGGGAGAACGACCTACGAGCAGTACTTC
many,TRBJ2-7,17,TRBV30,.,CAPPTGGTSGTSYEQYF,TGTGCCCCCCCGACAGGGGGAACTAGCGGGACCTCCTACGAGCAGTACTTC
many,TRBJ2-3,15,TRBV5-1,TRBD2,CASSLPGTTEHTQYF,TGCGCCAGCAGCTTACCCGGGACTACGGAGCATACGCAGTATTTT
few,TRBJ1-3,11,TRBV3-1,.,CASSQGNTIYF,TGTGCCAGCAGCCAGGGGAACACCATATATTTT
.,TRBJ2-1,15,TRBV28,.,CASNPVASAGNEQFF,TGTGCCAGCAACCCTGTGGCTAGCGCTGGCAATGAGCAGTTCTTC
.,TRBJ2-7,14,TRBV20-1,.,CSAKVGGVPYEQYF,TGCAGTGCTAAGGTGGGAGGAGTCCCCTACGAGCAGTACTTC
many,TRBJ1-5,12,TRBV7-2,.,CASSPYNQPQHF,TGTGCCAGCAGCCCCTATAATCAGCCCCAGCATTTT
many,TRBJ2-3,16,TRBV7-8,TRBD2,CASSQWGEGLGDTQYF,TGTGCCAGCAGCCAGTGGGGGGAGGGCCTGGGGGATACGCAGTATTTT
few,TRBJ1-2,14,TRBV6-5,TRBD1,CASSYGGTGGSYTF,TGTGCCAGCAGTTACGGAGGGACAGGGGGCAGCTACACCTTC
.,TRBJ1-1,13,TRBV19,.,CASSSGGLVEAFF,TGTGCCAGTAGTTCGGGGGGACTTGTTGAAGCTTTCTTT
.,TRBJ2-5,13,TRBV6-2/TRBV6-3,.,CATWGTKGETQYF,TGTGCCACTTGGGGGACCAAGGGAGAGACCCAGTACTTC
.,TRBJ2-7,15,TRBV20-1,.,CSARVEQGTTYEQYF,TGCAGTGCTAGAGTCGAGCAGGGAACTACCTACGAGCAGTACTTC
.,TRBJ1-1,14,TRBV7-9,TRBD1,CASSSRTGTGEAFF,TGTGCCAGCAGCTCGCGAACCGGGACAGGTGAAGCTTTCTTT
few,TRBJ1-4,16,TRBV27,.,CASSLLSGGRAEKLFF,TGTGCCAGCAGTTTACTCTCGGGGGGAAGAGCCGAAAAACTGTTTTTT
few,TRBJ2-2,17,TRBV5-4,TRBD2,CASSLRAGGRVTGELFF,TGTGCCAGCAGCTTGCGAGCGGGAGGGCGCGTCACCGGGGAGCTGTTTTTT
.,TRBJ1-1,14,TRBV7-3,TRBD1,CASSPTGDNTEAFF,TGTGCCAGCAGCCCTACAGGGGACAACACTGAAGCTTTCTTT
.,TRBJ2-7,17,TRBV4-1,TRBD2,CASSQEGMREGSYEQYF,TGCGCCAGCAGCCAAGAAGGGATGCGGGAGGGTTCCTACGAGCAGTACTTC
.,TRBJ1-2,14,TRBV6-2/TRBV6-3,.,CASRPRTSPYGYTF,TGTGCCAGCAGACCTAGGACAAGCCCCTATGGCTACACCTTC
many,TRBJ2-1,15,TRBV30,.,CAWSVGRYTYNEQFF,TGTGCCTGGAGTGTAGGGAGGTATACCTACAATGAGCAGTTCTTC
.,TRBJ2-1,16,TRBV5-5,.,CASSLAGTKGYNEQFF,TGTGCCAGCAGCTTGGCCGGGACCAAGGGGTACAATGAGCAGTTCTTC
once,TRBJ1-2,13,TRBV10-2,.,CASSVKGRVGYTF,TGCGCCAGCAGTGTTAAGGGGCGGGTTGGCTACACCTTC
.,TRBJ2-7,15,TRBV3-1,.,CASSQQPTPSYEQYF,TGTGCCAGCAGCCAACAACCGACCCCCTCCTACGAGCAGTACTTC
many,TRBJ1-1,16,TRBV28,.,CASSGYGSRMNTEAFF,TGTGCCAGCAGTGGATATGGCAGTCGGATGAACACTGAAGCTTTCTTT
.,TRBJ2-1,16,TRBV7-6,TRBD2,CASSLVTSGRPEWQFF,TGTGCCAGCAGCTTAGTGACTAGCGGGAGACCTGAGTGGCAGTTCTTC
many,TRBJ1-5,16,TRBV28,TRBD1,CASKGQAEGSNQPQHF,TGTGCCAGCAAGGGACAGGCTGAGGGTAGCAATCAGCCCCAGCATTTT
.,TRBJ1-1,14,TRBV6-1,.,CASTFFGTNTEAFF,TGTGCCAGCACCTTCTTTGGGACGAACACTGAAGCTTTCTTT
.,TRBJ2-1,11,TRBV30,.,CAWSVLNEQFF,TGTGCCTGGAGTGTTCTTAATGAGCAGTTCTTC
.,TRBJ1-2,12,TRBV20-1,.,CSEYREANGYTF,TGCAGTGAGTACAGGGAGGCAAATGGCTACACCTTC
.,TRBJ2-2,16,TRBV6-1,.,CASTSNGPLNTGELFF,TGTGCCAGCACCTCGAACGGGCCCTTGAACACCGGGGAGCTGTTTTTT